The 25 T cell receptor beta chains reported below all come from one sample, sequenced in a study of T-cell reconstitution after alpha-beta-depleted transplantation in children. A library of TCRbeta sequences, prepared with unique molecular identifiers, was generated. TCRdb used MiXCR to reprocess the PCR reads, holding one entry per CDR3 protein. The profile covers fewer than 550,000 distinct CDR3 sequences, with over 9.5% appearing a single time and 13% to 15% taken by the ten largest. This specimen consisted of PBMCs, mostly from graft donor cells, obtained 180 days after TCRalphabeta/CD19-depleted stem cell transplant. The receptors here all came from a female patient aged 2 to 10 who had a stem cell transplant for aplastic anemia, so the T cells may come from the graft donor.

The sample holds a few counts of this clonotype. This CDR3 reads CASSWDRDNGYTF. CDR3 nucleotide sequence: TGCGCCAGCAGCTGGGACAGGGACAATGGCTACACCTTC. The rearrangement uses TRBV5-1 and TRBJ1-2; 9 nucleotides align to TRBD1. The V segment lost 3 bases and the J segment 6 bases; nucleotides outside the gene matches: 3. Germline V gives CDR1 SGHRS, CDR2 YFSETQ. The CDR3 is made up of 13 amino acids.

Many counts were recorded for this clonotype. V is TRBV12-3 or TRBV12-4 and J is TRBJ2-1; 11 bases fit TRBD2. The CDR3 length is 15 residues. V lost 1 base, J lost 5 bases, and 1 base stayed unmatched. The CDR3 sequence is CASSLVAGGNNEQFF. The DNA of the CDR3 is TGTGCCAGCAGTTTAGTAGCGGGGGGGAACAATGAGCAGTTCTTC.

The chain joins TRBV28 to TRBJ1-1; no reliable D call. The CDR3 totals 17 residues. Germline V lookup: CDR1 MDHEN, CDR2 SYDVKM. V lost 4 bases to trimming and J lost 4 bases, with 22 bases between them. CDR3 nucleotide sequence: TGTGCCAGCAGTTCCTCCGGACGGACGGCGTTGGGCACTGAAGCTTTCTTT. Amino acid sequence: CASSSSGRTALGTEAFF.

This clonotype was detected ten times or more. The chain carries TRBV29-1 and TRBJ1-1; D not certain. Germline values: CDR1 SQVTM, CDR2 ANQGSEA. This CDR3 comprises 11 residues. V gave up 7 bases and J gave up 10 bases, with 16 bases separating them. The CDR3: CSAEGSAAAFF. CDR3 sequence (DNA): TGCAGCGCTGAGGGAAGTGCTGCAGCTTTCTTT. Full variable domain (rest looked up from reference TRBV29-1 and TRBJ1-1): SAVISQKPSRDICQRGTSLTIQCQVDSQVTMMFWYRQQPGQSLTLIATANQGSEATYESGFVIDKFPISRPNLTFSTLTVSNMSPEDSSIYLCSAEGSAAAFFGQGTRLTVV.

This clonotype was recorded at least ten times. This sequence joins TRBV6-6 and TRBJ2-4; 7 nucleotides match TRBD1. V shed 2 bases, J shed 16 bases, and the junction held 5 bases outside the gene matches. Germline-derived CDR1 and CDR2 are MNHNY and SVGAGI (reference sequence). This CDR3 is 11 amino acids long. DNA for the CDR3: TGTGCCAGCAGTTACCGGGACAGTACATACTTC. This sequence encodes CASSYRDSTYF.

The rearrangement links TRBV28 to TRBJ1-5, with 8 bases identical to TRBD1. There are 14 residues in the CDR3. Germline V gives CDR1 MDHEN, CDR2 SYDVKM. Unmatched junction bases numbered 8, after V lost 6 bases and J lost 7 bases. The CDR3 DNA reads TGTGCCAGCAGACTGTCGCACAGGGGGCAGCCCCAGCATTTT. It yields the protein CASRLSHRGQPQHF.

This clonotype was seen a few times. J is TRBJ2-1 and V is TRBV24-1; D is uncertain. The V end lost 6 bases, the J end lost 7 bases, and 15 bases lay between the germline ends. The CDR3 length is 14 residues. Per germline, CDR1 KGHDR and CDR2 SFDVKD. The CDR3 reads CATSPVTRKNEQFF. CDR3 nucleotide sequence: TGTGCCACCAGTCCTGTGACCAGAAAGAATGAGCAGTTCTTC.

This clonotype was picked up a small number of times. The J gene is TRBJ2-1, the V gene TRBV24-1; 10 bases map to TRBD2. The CDR3 loop spans 19 amino acids. Germline V gene sequence: CDR1 KGHDR, CDR2 SFDVKD. The V segment lost 5 bases and the J segment 3 bases; nucleotides outside the gene matches: 15. This CDR3 is CATSGLTSGRTTHYNEQFF. DNA of the CDR3: TGTGCCACCAGTGGCCTGACTAGCGGGCGTACCACCCACTACAATGAGCAGTTCTTC.

A few counts support this clonotype. The chain employs TRBV4-3 and TRBJ1-2, with TRBD1 identical over 7 bases. After removal of 1 base from V and 2 bases from J, the junction contained 4 bases not matched to a gene. The CDR3 is 15 residues long. Germline V gene sequence: CDR1 LGHNA, CDR2 YSLEER. CDR3 sequence reads: CASSQVAGGNYGYTF. The CDR3, as DNA: TGCGCCAGCAGCCAAGTGGCAGGGGGGAACTATGGCTACACCTTC.

This clonotype was seen repeatedly, ten times or more. This chain connects TRBV5-1 to TRBJ2-1; TRBD2 is a possible D gene (5 bases). Looked up from germline, CDR1 is SGHRS and CDR2 is YFSETQ. CDR3 size: 12 residues. The ends were cut back, 4 bases at V and 7 bases at J, with 9 bases in the middle. The CDR3, as DNA: TGCGCCAGCAGCCGGGAAGTTAATGAGCAGTTCTTC. This gives the protein CASSREVNEQFF.

The rearrangement joins TRBV20-1 to TRBJ2-1, with 11 nucleotides matching TRBD2. The V gene's germline CDR1 is DFQATT and CDR2 SNEGSKA (reference sequence). The V and J ends lost 0 bases and 6 bases, in that order; junction bases with no gene match: 10. This CDR3 has 17 amino acids. The CDR3 region has the DNA TGCAGTGCTAGAGAGGTCCCCACTAGCGGGAGAGGCAATGAGCAGTTCTTC. It encodes CSAREVPTSGRGNEQFF.

Ten or more counts support this clonotype. The genes are TRBV20-1 and TRBJ2-3, with D maybe TRBD2 (6 bases). CDR1 is DFQATT and CDR2 is SNEGSKA in the germline V gene (reference sequence). V was cut by 1 base and J by 2 bases, with 16 bases left in between. The CDR3 has 16 residues. CDR3 in amino acids: CSARGIGRDSTDTQYF. The CDR3 DNA reads TGCAGTGCTAGAGGAATTGGGCGGGACTCCACAGATACGCAGTATTTT.

This clonotype was observed at least ten times. The V call is TRBV28, the J call TRBJ2-3; a weak D match, TRBD1 (6 bases). The V end lost 3 bases, the J end lost 3 bases, and 16 bases lay between the germline ends. The CDR3 totals 16 residues. In germline, CDR1 is MDHEN, CDR2 SYDVKM. CDR3 region: CASSFAGRGLTDTQYF. The CDR3 nucleotides read TGTGCCAGCAGTTTTGCGGGCAGGGGCCTTACAGATACGCAGTATTTT.

This clonotype was seen a few times. The chain employs TRBV4-3 and TRBJ2-2; D ambiguous. The CDR3 has 15 residues. Germline lookup yields CDR1 LGHNA and CDR2 YSLEER. Trimming took 4 bases from V and 5 from J, leaving 14 bases between them. The CDR3 DNA reads TGCGCCAGCAGCCCCCGAGCAGTCTGGACCGGGGAGCTGTTTTTT. Its protein is CASSPRAVWTGELFF.

This clonotype occurred a few times. This chain uses TRBV29-1 with TRBJ1-4, with D perhaps matching TRBD1 (6 bases). V shed 4 bases and J shed 7 bases, with 13 bases lying between them. Germline V gives CDR1 SQVTM, CDR2 ANQGSEA. CDR3 length: 13 amino acids. The CDR3 sequence is CSVGGAASEKLFF. The CDR3 nucleotides read TGCAGCGTTGGGGGGGCGGCTAGTGAAAAACTGTTTTTT.

The V call is TRBV7-9, the J call TRBJ2-3; 11 bases are a match to TRBD2. V lost 6 bases and J lost 2; bases outside the gene matches: 7. The V gene's germline CDR1 is SEHNR and CDR2 FQNEAQ (reference sequence). The CDR3 runs to 16 residues. The DNA for the CDR3 is TGTGCCAGCAGGGGCCGACTAGCGGGAAACACAGATACGCAGTATTTT. It encodes CASRGRLAGNTDTQYF.

The chain has TRBV28 and TRBJ2-1; 9 bases line up with TRBD1. The germline gives CDR1 MDHEN, CDR2 SYDVKM. CDR3 length: 17 residues. With 4 bases clipped from V and 3 bases from J, the junction kept 10 bases outside the gene matches. The CDR3: CASSWNRGQGNYNEQFF. The CDR3 nucleotides are TGTGCCAGCAGTTGGAACCGGGGACAGGGTAACTACAATGAGCAGTTCTTC.

This clonotype came up once. A much larger clone differs from this one at a single base, so this may be a read error. The gene calls are TRBV20-1 and TRBJ2-3; 15 bases are shared with TRBD2. Germline CDR1 reads DFQATT; CDR2 reads SNEGSKA (reference sequence). CDR3 size: 17 residues. The CDR3 coding sequence is TGCAGTGCTAGAGTCGACTCGGGACTAGCGGGGGGTGATATGCAGTATTTT. It is translated as CSARVDSGLAGGDMQYF.

The chain is built from TRBV6-5 and TRBJ2-5, with TRBD1 identical over 7 bases. V dropped 2 bases and J dropped 10; count of bases not matched to a gene: 7. The CDR3 is 13 amino acids. CDR1 is MNHEY and CDR2 is SVGAGI in the germline V gene. The DNA for the CDR3 is TGTGCCAGCAGTTACCCCGGGACAGAGCGCCAGTACTTC. It codes for CASSYPGTERQYF.

This clonotype was seen ten or more times. V is TRBV28 and J is TRBJ2-5; D is unclear. This CDR3 region has 13 residues. The ends were cut back, 2 bases at V and 2 bases at J, with 6 bases in the middle. Germline loops: CDR1 MDHEN, CDR2 SYDVKM. In nucleotides, the CDR3 is TGTGCCAGCAGTTTAAGGGTACAAGAGACCCAGTACTTC. Encoded protein: CASSLRVQETQYF. The entire variable domain, with the rest obtained from reference TRBV28 and TRBJ2-5, is as follows: DVKVTQSSRYLVKRTGEKVFLECVQDMDHENMFWYRQDPGLGLRLIYFSYDVKMKEKGDIPEGYSVSREKKERFSLILESASTNQTSMYLCASSLRVQETQYFGPGTRLLVL.

This clonotype was detected a few times. The chain employs TRBV7-2 and TRBJ2-3; D may match TRBD1 or TRBD2 (6 bases each). The CDR3 extends over 14 amino acids. The germline gives CDR1 SGHTA, CDR2 FQGNSA. V lost 7 bases and J lost 3, with 14 bases in between. The CDR3 spells CASTLRRGTDTQYF. The CDR3, as DNA: TGTGCCAGCACCCTTAGGAGGGGGACAGATACGCAGTATTTT.

This clonotype was counted ten times or more. The V and J genes are TRBV7-8 and TRBJ2-7; D might be TRBD1 (6 bases). CDR3 length equals 12 residues. CDR1 is SGHVS and CDR2 is FQNEAQ in the germline V gene. Between the trimmed V and J ends, which lost 4 bases and 9 bases, there was a span of 13 bases. This chain's CDR3 is CASSSQGPGQYF. For the CDR3, the DNA is TGTGCCAGCAGCTCTCAGGGGCCCGGGCAGTACTTC.

This clonotype showed up just a few times. This chain uses TRBV19 with TRBJ2-7, with D uncertain. The CDR3 runs 13 residues. V was trimmed by 7 bases and J by 3 bases, leaving 13 bases between them. Germline CDR1 and CDR2: LNHDA and SQIVND (reference sequence). CDR3: CASMGRKNYEQYF. The DNA of the CDR3 is TGTGCCAGTATGGGCAGGAAAAACTACGAGCAGTACTTC.

J is TRBJ2-2 and V is TRBV4-3, with 9 bases aligning to TRBD2. Germline CDR1 LGHNA, CDR2 YSLEER. CDR3 length equals 15 residues. J was trimmed by 9 bases and V by 0 bases; bases with no gene match: 5. CDR3 residues: CASSQEWSGRWELFF. In nucleotides, the CDR3 is TGCGCCAGCAGCCAAGAATGGAGCGGGAGGTGGGAGCTGTTTTTT.

V is TRBV28 and J is TRBJ2-1; D remains ambiguous. V lost 5 bases and J 9 bases, leaving 8 bases between the germline ends. CDR3 size: 11 residues. Germline-derived CDR1 and CDR2 are MDHEN and SYDVKM. Here the CDR3 reads CASSTRVEQFF. The CDR3 DNA follows: TGTGCCAGCAGTACCCGGGTTGAGCAGTTCTTC.